This TCR beta chain was obtained from a study of regulatory T cells in long-lasting Graves disease. In building TCR beta libraries, iRepertoire HTBI primers were used together with Arm-PCR of CDR3 regions. Each CDR3 protein gets one entry after TCRdb re-called the multiplex PCR reads with MiXCR. The table lists 350,000 to 550,000 distinct CDR3 sequences, just under 15% of them singletons. The sample holds many counts of this clonotype. As to time point: newly diagnosed GD, antithyroid drugs for less than 3 months. PBMC-derived RNA was used for the TCR library. CDR3 size: 15 residues. V dropped 5 bases and J dropped 7 bases, with 23 bases sitting between them. Germline CDR1 reads DFQATT; CDR2 reads SNEGSKA (reference sequence). The same sample was also used in a study of T cells in Graves' hyperthyroidism and ophthalmopathy.

Sequenced here: peripheral blood mononuclear cells (PBMCs), sampled at new diagnosis, from a patient treated with antithyroid drugs. J is TRBJ1-1 and V is TRBV20-1; D is possibly TRBD1 (5 bases). This clonotype originated in a woman in her twenties or thirties with Graves disease. The CDR3 coding sequence is TGCAGTGCTCCGCCACGTGGACTGGGGCTGAATGAAGCTTTCTTT. Protein product: CSAPPRGLGLNEAFF.